This TCR beta chain was found in a study of blood T cell repertoires in COVID-19. It was during active infection that Seattle patients were enrolled and then longitudinally followed. The CDR3 totals 11 residues. Germline CDR1 is MDHEN and CDR2 is SYDVKM. The ends were cut back, 6 bases at V and 4 bases at J, with 6 bases in the middle. With respect to this clone: This sample also contains other DNA sequences that code for the same CDR3.

Methods used by the authors: Estimated nucleated cell counts came from reference gene primer amplification. Produced via immunoSEQ multiplex PCR; TCRdb's table is partial and in-frame only. The V and J calls and clone size were taken over from that table, and D and trimming were inferred from the DNA. Counted here are 200,000 or so clones, 92% occurring once; the ten biggest clones make up 0.7% to 0.85%. J is TRBJ1-2 and V is TRBV28; D gene unclear. This clonotype was sampled from a man aged 55 to 69 with COVID-19, enrolled during active disease. The source material was peripheral blood. The DNA for the CDR3 is TGTGCCAGCAGCCTCTTCTATGGCTACACCTTC. Protein: CASSLFYGYTF.